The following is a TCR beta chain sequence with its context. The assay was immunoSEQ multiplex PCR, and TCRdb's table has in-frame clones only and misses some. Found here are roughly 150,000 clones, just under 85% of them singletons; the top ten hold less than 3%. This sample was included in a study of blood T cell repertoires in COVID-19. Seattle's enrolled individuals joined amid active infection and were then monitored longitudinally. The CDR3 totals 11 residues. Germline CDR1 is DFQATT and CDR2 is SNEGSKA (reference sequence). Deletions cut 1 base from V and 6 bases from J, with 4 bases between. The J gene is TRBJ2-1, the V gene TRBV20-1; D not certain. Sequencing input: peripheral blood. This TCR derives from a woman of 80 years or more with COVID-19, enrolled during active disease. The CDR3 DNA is TGCAGTGCTAGAGCTAGCAATGAGCAGTTCTTC. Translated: CSARASNEQFF.